What follows are 20 T cell receptor beta chains derived from one specimen sequenced in a study of T-cell reconstitution after alpha-beta-depleted transplantation in children. Preparation of the TCRbeta library involved a method that used unique molecular identifiers. TCRdb used MiXCR to reprocess the PCR reads, holding one entry per CDR3 protein. The top ten clones hold 4% to 5.5% of a sample with under 250,000 distinct CDR3 sequences, 24% of them seen once. The specimen was PBMCs, mostly from graft donor cells, collected 360 days after TCRalphabeta/CD19-depleted stem cell transplant. These receptors all stem from a female patient under 10 years old who had a stem cell transplant for congenital amegakaryocytic thrombocytopenia, so the T cells may come from the graft donor.

The J gene is TRBJ2-5, the V gene TRBV7-8; TRBD1 matches 8 bases. Germline V gene lookup returns CDR1 SGHVS and CDR2 FQNEAQ. The V gene end was trimmed by 5 bases and the J gene end by 5 bases; junction bases not matched to a gene: 10. The CDR3 has 15 amino acids. The CDR3 DNA follows: TGTGCCAGCAGCACCTACAGGGGGATGAGTGAGACCCAGTACTTC. It specifies CASSTYRGMSETQYF.

The chain recombines TRBV7-9 with TRBJ2-1; 8 nucleotides align to TRBD2. CDR1 and CDR2 from the germline V gene are SEHNR and FQNEAQ (reference sequence). CDR3 length equals 17 residues. The V gene end was trimmed by 5 bases and the J gene end by 8 bases; junction bases not matched to a gene: 17. CDR3 DNA: TGTGCCAGCAGCCCTAGGGTAGCGGGACCCGATAGTGATGAGCAGTTCTTC. Translating it yields CASSPRVAGPDSDEQFF.

J is TRBJ1-6 and V is TRBV6-1; D uncertain. The CDR3 length is 17 residues. Per the germline V gene, CDR1 is MNHNS and CDR2 is SASEGT. The V gene lost 7 bases and the J gene lost 0 bases, with 16 bases spanning the gap. The CDR3 coding sequence is TGTGCCAGCAACCTAATCGACATTCTCTCCTATAATTCACCCCTCCACTTT. Residues: CASNLIDILSYNSPLHF.

There are a few counts of this clonotype. This chain connects TRBV20-1 to TRBJ2-5, with D maybe TRBD2 (6 bases). This CDR3 contains 12 residues. Deletions cut 6 bases from V and 5 bases from J, with 13 bases between. The V gene's germline CDR1 is DFQATT and CDR2 SNEGSKA (reference sequence). The CDR3 region has the DNA TGCAGTGCGTATAGGGCGGGGGAGACCCAGTACTTC. Residues: CSAYRAGETQYF.

This clonotype was detected many times. The rearrangement links TRBV12-3 or TRBV12-4 to TRBJ2-1, with no clear D. The length of the CDR3 is 13 residues. V was trimmed by 3 bases and J by 8 bases, leaving 11 bases between them. The CDR3 here is CASSLVPPHEQFF. CDR3 bases: TGTGCCAGCAGTTTGGTCCCCCCGCATGAGCAGTTCTTC.

The sample holds a few counts of this clonotype. This chain joins TRBV20-1 and TRBJ2-2, with TRBD1 as a possible D gene (5 bases). The CDR3 has 12 amino acids. CDR1 is DFQATT and CDR2 is SNEGSKA in the germline V gene (reference sequence). V shed 6 bases and J shed 2 bases, with 7 bases lying between them. CDR3: CSADSNTGELFF. CDR3 bases: TGCAGTGCCGACAGCAACACCGGGGAGCTGTTTTTT.

This clonotype was counted only a few times. The V and J genes are TRBV27 and TRBJ1-1, with 11 bases lining up with TRBD1. Trimming took 6 bases from V and 5 from J; bases not matched to a gene: 8. Germline values: CDR1 MNHEY, CDR2 SMNVEV (reference sequence). The CDR3 is 15 residues long. Here the CDR3 DNA reads TGTGCCAGCAGGACAAGGGACAGGGGGAATACTGAAGCTTTCTTT. This encodes CASRTRDRGNTEAFF.

This clonotype turned up a few times. The rearrangement links TRBV4-1 to TRBJ2-2, with 10 positions matching TRBD2. CDR1 is MGHRA, CDR2 YSYEKL, per germline. Trimming took 4 bases from V and 1 from J; bases not matched to a gene: 9. The CDR3 is 18 amino acids. CDR3 in DNA: TGCGCCAGCAGCCTCAAACATGGACTAGCGGAGAACACCGGGGAGCTGTTTTTT. Its translation is CASSLKHGLAENTGELFF.

The gene calls are TRBV20-1 and TRBJ2-7; no clear D. CDR3 length: 12 residues. V lost 4 bases to trimming and J lost 2 bases, with 9 bases between them. Germline V gene lookup returns CDR1 DFQATT and CDR2 SNEGSKA (reference sequence). In nucleotides, the CDR3 is TGCAGTGCTACGGCCACTCCCTACGAGCAGTACTTC. This gives the protein CSATATPYEQYF.

There are a few counts of this clonotype. V is TRBV24-1 and J is TRBJ2-1, with TRBD2 matching over 15 bases. Germline CDR1 is KGHDR and CDR2 is SFDVKD. J gave up 8 bases and V 3 bases, and 4 bases lay outside the gene matches. This CDR3 has 16 amino acids. This CDR3 reads CATSDLGTSGRYEQFF. The CDR3 DNA sequence: TGTGCCACCAGTGATCTCGGGACTAGCGGGAGGTATGAGCAGTTCTTC.

This clonotype was observed a few times. J is TRBJ1-5 and V is TRBV3-1, with 12 nucleotides matching TRBD1. The length of the CDR3 is 20 residues. After removal of 0 bases from V and 1 base from J, the junction contained 10 bases not matched to a gene. Germline loops: CDR1 LGHDT, CDR2 YNNKEL (reference sequence). CDR3 protein: CASSQDRPGQGAYSNQPQHF. The CDR3 DNA is TGTGCCAGCAGCCAAGATCGTCCGGGACAGGGGGCTTACAGCAATCAGCCCCAGCATTTT.

The chain recombines TRBV5-1 with TRBJ2-3; D is unresolved. Germline loops: CDR1 SGHRS, CDR2 YFSETQ. The CDR3 contains 15 residues. V dropped 0 bases and J dropped 2 bases, with 10 bases sitting between them. In DNA, the CDR3 is TGCGCCAGCAGCTTGGAAGGCAGACTCACAGATACGCAGTATTTT. It codes for CASSLEGRLTDTQYF.

The chain combines TRBV7-2 with TRBJ2-7; tentative D call: TRBD1 (6 bases). V was pared by 4 bases and J by 5 bases, with 18 bases between. The length of the CDR3 is 15 residues. Germline lookup yields CDR1 SGHTA and CDR2 FQGNSA. CDR3 DNA sequence: TGTGCCAGCAGCTCATCAAGGGGGACATTTCACGAGCAGTACTTC. Translation: CASSSSRGTFHEQYF.

This clonotype turned up a few times. This sequence joins TRBV7-2 and TRBJ2-7; D may correspond to TRBD1 or TRBD2 (6 bases each). Germline CDR1 reads SGHTA; CDR2 reads FQGNSA. The CDR3 consists of 18 residues. V lost 0 bases, J lost 4 bases, and 22 bases lay in between. CDR3 region: CASSLALPGRTVPYEQYF. The CDR3 DNA is TGTGCCAGCAGCTTAGCGCTTCCGGGGAGGACAGTCCCGTACGAGCAGTACTTC.

The chain uses TRBV20-1 and TRBJ2-5; 10 nucleotides agree with TRBD2. The V segment lost 0 bases and the J segment 7 bases; nucleotides outside the gene matches: 2. From germline, CDR1 is DFQATT and CDR2 SNEGSKA (reference sequence). This CDR3 is 13 amino acids long. In DNA, the CDR3 is TGCAGTGCTAGAGATTCTAGCGGGGGGACCCAGTACTTC. Translated, it gives CSARDSSGGTQYF.

This clonotype has a handful of counts. The chain is built from TRBV27 and TRBJ2-5; TRBD1 is a possible D gene (6 bases). Germline CDR1 MNHEY, CDR2 SMNVEV (reference sequence). The CDR3 spans 15 residues. Trimming left V 6 bases short and J 5 bases short, with 19 bases between. The CDR3 DNA follows: TGTGCCAGCAGAAAACAGGGAGAGGAGTGGGAGACCCAGTACTTC. It translates to CASRKQGEEWETQYF.

This rearrangement joins TRBV4-1 to TRBJ2-5; no definite D call. The CDR3 runs to 19 residues. V was clipped by 0 bases and J by 2 bases, with 22 bases between them. From germline, CDR1 is MGHRA and CDR2 YSYEKL. This chain's CDR3 is CASSQEPPGSSLGQETQYF. For the CDR3, the DNA is TGCGCCAGCAGCCAAGAGCCACCTGGATCCTCCCTGGGGCAAGAGACCCAGTACTTC.

In its sample, this clonotype was seen once. V usage is TRBV10-2 and J usage is TRBJ2-5; tentatively, D is TRBD2 (5 bases). The V end was cut by 2 bases, the J end by 3 bases, with 10 bases between. The germline V gene encodes CDR1 WSHSY and CDR2 SAAADI. The CDR3 contains 14 residues. CDR3: CASSEVGREETQYF. CDR3 nucleotides: TGCGCCAGCAGTGAGGTAGGGCGGGAAGAGACCCAGTACTTC.

This clonotype has only a few counts. This chain links TRBV5-5 with TRBJ1-4; D is unclear. The CDR3 covers 14 residues. The germline gives CDR1 SGHKS, CDR2 YYEKEE (reference sequence). Trimming stripped 6 bases from V and 0 bases from J, with 9 bases between. CDR3 nucleotide sequence: TGTGCCAGCACTTTGAGTTCAACTAATGAAAAACTGTTTTTT. Translation gives CASTLSSTNEKLFF.

CDR3 amino acids: CASRGTGTGDYNEQFF. The DNA of the CDR3 is TGTGCCAGCAGAGGAACCGGGACAGGGGATTATAATGAGCAGTTCTTC. V is TRBV6-5 and J is TRBJ2-1, with 10 bases fitting TRBD1. Germline V CDR1 and CDR2: MNHEY, SVGAGI. The CDR3 is made up of 16 amino acids. Trimming cost V 6 bases and J 7 bases; bases outside gene matches: 12.